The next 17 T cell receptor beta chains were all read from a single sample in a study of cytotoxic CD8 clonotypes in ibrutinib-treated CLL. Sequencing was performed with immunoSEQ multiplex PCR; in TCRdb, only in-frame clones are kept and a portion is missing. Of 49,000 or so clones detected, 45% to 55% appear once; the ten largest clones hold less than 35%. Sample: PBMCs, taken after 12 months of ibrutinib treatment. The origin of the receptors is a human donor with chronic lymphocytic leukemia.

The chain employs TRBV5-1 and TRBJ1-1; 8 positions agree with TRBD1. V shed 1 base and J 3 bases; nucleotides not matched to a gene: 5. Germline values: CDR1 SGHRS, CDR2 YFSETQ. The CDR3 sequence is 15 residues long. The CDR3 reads CASSLFGQGDTEAFF. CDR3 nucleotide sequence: TGCGCCAGCAGCTTGTTCGGACAGGGCGACACTGAAGCTTTCTTT.

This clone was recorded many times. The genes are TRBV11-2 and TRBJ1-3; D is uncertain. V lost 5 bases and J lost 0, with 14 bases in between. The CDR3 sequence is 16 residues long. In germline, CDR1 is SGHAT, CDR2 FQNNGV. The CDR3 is CASSPRGAHSGNTIYF. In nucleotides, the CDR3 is TGTGCCAGCAGCCCCCGGGGAGCGCACTCTGGAAACACCATATATTTT.

The CDR3 coding sequence is TGTGCCAGCAGCCAGCTGGGTCCTGGGGCCAACGTCCTGACTTTC. Translating it yields CASSQLGPGANVLTF. The V and J genes are TRBV14 and TRBJ2-6; D call uncertain. Germline CDR1 is SGHDN and CDR2 is FVKESK. Between the trimmed V and J ends, which lost 3 bases and 2 bases, there was a span of 8 bases. This CDR3 spans 15 amino acids.

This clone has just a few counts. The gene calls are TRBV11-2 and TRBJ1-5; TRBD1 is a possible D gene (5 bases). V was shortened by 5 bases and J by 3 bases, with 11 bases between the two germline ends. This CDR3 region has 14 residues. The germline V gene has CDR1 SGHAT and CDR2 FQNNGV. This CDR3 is CASSLTGSNQPQHF. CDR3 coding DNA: TGTGCCAGCAGCCTAACAGGTTCCAATCAGCCCCAGCATTTT.

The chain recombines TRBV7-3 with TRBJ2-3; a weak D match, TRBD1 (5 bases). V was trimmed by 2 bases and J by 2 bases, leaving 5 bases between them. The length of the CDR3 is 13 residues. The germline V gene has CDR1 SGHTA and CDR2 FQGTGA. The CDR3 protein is CASSLGHTDTQYF. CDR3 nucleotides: TGTGCCAGCAGCTTAGGACACACAGATACGCAGTATTTT. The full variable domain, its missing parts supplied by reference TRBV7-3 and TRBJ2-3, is GAGVSQTPSNKVTEKGKYVELRCDPISGHTALYWYRQSLGQGPEFLIYFQGTGAADDSGLPNDRFFAVRPEGSVSTLKIQRTERGDSAVYLCASSLGHTDTQYFGPGTRLTVL.

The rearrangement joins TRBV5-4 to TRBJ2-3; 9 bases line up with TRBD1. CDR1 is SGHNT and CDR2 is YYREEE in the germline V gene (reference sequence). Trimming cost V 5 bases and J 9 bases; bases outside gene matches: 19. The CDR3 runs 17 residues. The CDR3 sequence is CASSRQEGQGDFGTQYF. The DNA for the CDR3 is TGTGCCAGCAGTCGACAGGAGGGACAGGGTGATTTTGGGACGCAGTATTTT.

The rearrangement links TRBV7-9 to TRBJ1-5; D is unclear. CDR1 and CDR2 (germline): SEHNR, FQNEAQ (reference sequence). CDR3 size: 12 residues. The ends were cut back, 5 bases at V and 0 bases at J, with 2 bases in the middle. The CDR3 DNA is TGTGCCAGCAGCGATAGCAATCAGCCCCAGCATTTT. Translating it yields CASSDSNQPQHF.

The CDR3 here is CASSLQGADYGYTF. The CDR3, as DNA: TGTGCCAGCAGCCTCCAGGGGGCAGACTATGGCTACACCTTC. This chain connects TRBV5-4 to TRBJ1-2, with 8 nucleotides matching TRBD1. CDR1 and CDR2 from the germline V gene are SGHNT and YYREEE (reference sequence). The V and J ends lost 4 bases and 3 bases, in that order; junction bases with no gene match: 5. This CDR3 is 14 amino acids long.

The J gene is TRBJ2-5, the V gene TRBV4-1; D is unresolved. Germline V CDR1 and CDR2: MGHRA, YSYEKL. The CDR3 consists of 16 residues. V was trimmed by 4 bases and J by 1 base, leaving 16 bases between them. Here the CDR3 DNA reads TGCGCCAGCAGCCTATCCGGTGGGATATCCCAAGAGACCCAGTACTTC. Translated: CASSLSGGISQETQYF.

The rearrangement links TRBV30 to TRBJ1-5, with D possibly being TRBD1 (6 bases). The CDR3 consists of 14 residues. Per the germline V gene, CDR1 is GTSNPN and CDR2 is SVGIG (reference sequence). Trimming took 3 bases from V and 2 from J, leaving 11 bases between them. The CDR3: CAWRGGGGNQPQHF. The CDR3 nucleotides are TGTGCCTGGAGAGGGGGAGGTGGCAATCAGCCCCAGCATTTT.

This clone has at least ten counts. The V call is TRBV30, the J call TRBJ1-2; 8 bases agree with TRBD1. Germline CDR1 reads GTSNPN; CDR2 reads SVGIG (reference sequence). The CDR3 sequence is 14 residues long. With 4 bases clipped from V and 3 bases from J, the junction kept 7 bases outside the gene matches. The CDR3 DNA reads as TGTGCCTGGAAAGCCCAGGGGGCCTACTATGGCTACACCTTC. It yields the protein CAWKAQGAYYGYTF.

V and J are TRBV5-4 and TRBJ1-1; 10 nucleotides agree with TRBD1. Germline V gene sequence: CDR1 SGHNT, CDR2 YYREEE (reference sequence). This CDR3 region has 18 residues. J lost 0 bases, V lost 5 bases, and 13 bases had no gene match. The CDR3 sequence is CASSPPRTGGRMNTEAFF. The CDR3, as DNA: TGTGCCAGCAGTCCCCCTAGGACAGGGGGTAGGATGAACACTGAAGCTTTCTTT.

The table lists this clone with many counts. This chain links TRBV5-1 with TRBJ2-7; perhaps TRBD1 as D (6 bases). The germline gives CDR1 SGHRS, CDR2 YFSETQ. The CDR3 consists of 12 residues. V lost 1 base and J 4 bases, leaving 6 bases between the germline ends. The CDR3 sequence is CASSLTGYEQYF. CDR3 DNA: TGCGCCAGCAGCTTGACAGGGTACGAGCAGTACTTC. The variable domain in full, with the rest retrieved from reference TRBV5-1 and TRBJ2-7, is KAGVTQTPRYLIKTRGQQVTLSCSPISGHRSVSWYQQTPGQGLQFLFEYFSETQRNKGNFPGRFSGRQFSNSRSEMNVSTLELGDSALYLCASSLTGYEQYFGPGTRLTVT.

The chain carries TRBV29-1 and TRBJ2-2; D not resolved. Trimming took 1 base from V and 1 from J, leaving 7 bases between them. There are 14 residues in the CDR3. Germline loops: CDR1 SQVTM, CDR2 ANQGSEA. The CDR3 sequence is CSVEVQQNTGELFF. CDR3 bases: TGCAGCGTTGAAGTTCAGCAGAACACCGGGGAGCTGTTTTTT.

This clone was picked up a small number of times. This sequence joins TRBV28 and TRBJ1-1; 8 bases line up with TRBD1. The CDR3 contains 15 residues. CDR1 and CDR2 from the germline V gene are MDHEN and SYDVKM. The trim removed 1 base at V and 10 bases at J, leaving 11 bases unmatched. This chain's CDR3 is CASSLSGTGYRRAFF. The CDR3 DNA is TGTGCCAGCAGTTTATCCGGGACAGGTTATAGAAGAGCTTTCTTT.

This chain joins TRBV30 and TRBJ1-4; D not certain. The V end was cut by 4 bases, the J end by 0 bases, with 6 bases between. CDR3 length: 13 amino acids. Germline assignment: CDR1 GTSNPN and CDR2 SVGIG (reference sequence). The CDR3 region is CAWNKATNEKLFF. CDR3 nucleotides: TGTGCCTGGAACAAAGCAACTAATGAAAAACTGTTTTTT.

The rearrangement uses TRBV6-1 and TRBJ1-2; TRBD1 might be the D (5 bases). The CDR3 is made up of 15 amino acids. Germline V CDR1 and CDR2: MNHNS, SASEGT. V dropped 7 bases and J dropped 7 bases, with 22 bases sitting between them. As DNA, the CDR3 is TGTGCCAGCATGGCCAAGGGGTCCCAGGGACGTGGCTACACCTTC. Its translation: CASMAKGSQGRGYTF.